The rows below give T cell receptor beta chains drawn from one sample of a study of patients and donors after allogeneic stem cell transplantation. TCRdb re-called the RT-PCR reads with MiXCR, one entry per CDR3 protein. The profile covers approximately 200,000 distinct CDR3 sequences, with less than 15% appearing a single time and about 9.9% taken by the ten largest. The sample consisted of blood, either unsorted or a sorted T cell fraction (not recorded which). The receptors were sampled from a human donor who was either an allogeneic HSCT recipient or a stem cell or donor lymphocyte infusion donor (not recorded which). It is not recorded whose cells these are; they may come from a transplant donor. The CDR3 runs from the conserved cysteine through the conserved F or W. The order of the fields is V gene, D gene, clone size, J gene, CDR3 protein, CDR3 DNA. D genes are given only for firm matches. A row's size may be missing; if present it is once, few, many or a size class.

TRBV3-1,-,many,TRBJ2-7,CASSHPGRPYEQYF,TGTGCCAGCAGCCATCCGGGACGGCCCTACGAGCAGTACTTC
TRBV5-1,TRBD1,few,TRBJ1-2,CASSPGDSGGYGYTF,TGCGCCAGCAGCCCCGGGGACAGCGGGGGGTATGGCTACACCTTC
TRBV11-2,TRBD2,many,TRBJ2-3,CASSRTSGRALGTDTQYF,TGTGCCAGCAGTCGGACTAGCGGGAGGGCCCTTGGCACAGATACGCAGTATTTT
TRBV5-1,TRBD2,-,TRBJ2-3,CASSREGTDTQYF,TGCGCCAGCAGTCGGGAGGGCACAGATACGCAGTATTTT
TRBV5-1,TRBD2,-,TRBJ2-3,CASSPGPLAGPSDTQYF,TGCGCCAGCAGCCCGGGACCGCTAGCGGGGCCATCCGATACGCAGTATTTT
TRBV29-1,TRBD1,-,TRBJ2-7,CSVGRQGDEQYF,TGCAGCGTCGGCCGACAGGGGGACGAGCAGTACTTC
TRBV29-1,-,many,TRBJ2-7,CSVEDTGSSYEQYF,TGCAGCGTTGAAGATACCGGGTCCTCCTACGAGCAGTACTTC
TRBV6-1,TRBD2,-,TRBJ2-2,CASSLTPGLGAGELFF,TGTGCCAGCAGCCTAACCCCGGGACTAGGTGCCGGGGAGCTGTTTTTT
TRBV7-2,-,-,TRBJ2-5,CASSSVTLGDWTQYF,TGTGCCAGCAGCTCCGTCACACTGGGAGATTGGACCCAGTACTTC
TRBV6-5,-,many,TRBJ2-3,CASSQGTDTQYF,TGTGCCAGCAGTCAAGGCACAGATACGCAGTATTTT
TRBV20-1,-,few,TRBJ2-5,CSATQGGQETQYF,TGCAGTGCAACCCAGGGCGGCCAAGAGACCCAGTACTTC
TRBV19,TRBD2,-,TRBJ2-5,CASSEPLAGGQETQYF,TGTGCCAGTAGTGAGCCATTAGCGGGAGGACAAGAGACCCAGTACTTC
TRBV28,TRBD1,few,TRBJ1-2,CASSPGGNRGNYGYTF,TGTGCCAGCAGTCCGGGGGGAAACAGGGGGAACTATGGCTACACCTTC
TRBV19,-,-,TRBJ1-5,CASSMVIGGGRQPQHF,TGTGCCAGTAGTATGGTCATCGGGGGAGGACGGCAGCCCCAGCATTTT
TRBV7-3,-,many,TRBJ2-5,CASSLSNRKTQYF,TGTGCCAGCAGCTTAAGTAACAGAAAGACCCAGTACTTC
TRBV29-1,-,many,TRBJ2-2,CSVVNTGELFF,TGCAGCGTTGTGAACACCGGGGAGCTGTTTTTT
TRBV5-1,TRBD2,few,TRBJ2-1,CASSGTSGSSYNEQFF,TGCGCCAGCAGCGGAACTAGCGGGAGCTCCTACAATGAGCAGTTCTTC
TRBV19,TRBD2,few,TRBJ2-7,CASSSGGPAYEQYF,TGTGCCAGTAGTTCGGGAGGCCCTGCCTACGAGCAGTACTTC
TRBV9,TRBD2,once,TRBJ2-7,CASSGPGTTSGEQYF,TGTGCCAGCAGCGGACCCGGGACTACCTCTGGCGAGCAGTACTTC
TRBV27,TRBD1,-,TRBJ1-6,CASSQGGAYNSPLHF,TGTGCCAGCAGTCAGGGGGGCGCCTATAATTCACCCCTCCACTTT
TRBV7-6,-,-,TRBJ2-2,CASSFFAGSNTGELFF,TGTGCCAGCAGCTTTTTCGCGGGCAGCAACACCGGGGAGCTGTTTTTT
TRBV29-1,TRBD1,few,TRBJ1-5,CSVEDRGGQPQHF,TGCAGCGTTGAGGACAGGGGAGGACAGCCCCAGCATTTT
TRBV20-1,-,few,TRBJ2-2,CSARARGSGELFF,TGCAGTGCTAGAGCACGAGGATCCGGGGAGCTGTTTTTT
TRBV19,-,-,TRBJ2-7,CASSIQGREQYF,TGTGCCAGTAGTATCCAAGGGCGTGAGCAGTACTTC
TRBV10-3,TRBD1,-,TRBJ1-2,CAISSGQANRNYGYTF,TGTGCCATCAGTTCAGGACAGGCGAACAGAAACTATGGCTACACCTTC
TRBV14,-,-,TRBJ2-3,CASSQDTRSTDTQYF,TGTGCCAGCAGCCAAGATACCCGGAGCACAGATACGCAGTATTTT
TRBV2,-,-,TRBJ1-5,CASSGQTARNQPQHF,TGTGCCAGCAGTGGACAGACGGCCCGCAATCAGCCCCAGCATTTT
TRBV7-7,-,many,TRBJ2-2,CASSRPGVGELFF,TGTGCCAGCAGTCGTCCGGGGGTAGGGGAGCTGTTTTTT
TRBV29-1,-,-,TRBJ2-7,CSVEDGHPSYEQYF,TGCAGCGTTGAAGACGGACACCCCTCCTACGAGCAGTACTTC
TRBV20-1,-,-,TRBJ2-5,CSARVSGLLQETQYF,TGCAGTGCTAGAGTTTCAGGACTGCTCCAAGAGACCCAGTACTTC
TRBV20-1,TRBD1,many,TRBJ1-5,CSANQETGGGQHF,TGCAGTGCTAATCAAGAAACAGGGGGCGGTCAGCATTTT
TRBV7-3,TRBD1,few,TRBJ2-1,CASSANGQGKIYEQFF,TGTGCCAGCAGCGCGAACGGACAGGGAAAGATCTATGAGCAGTTCTTC
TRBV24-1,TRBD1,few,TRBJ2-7,CATSDEGQGASYEQYF,TGTGCCACCAGTGACGAAGGACAGGGGGCGTCTTACGAGCAGTACTTC
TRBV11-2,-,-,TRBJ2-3,CASSLAKDTQYF,TGTGCCAGCAGCTTAGCAAAAGATACGCAGTATTTT
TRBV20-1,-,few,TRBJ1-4,CSAGAPGKGGEKLFF,TGCAGTGCCGGCGCTCCGGGCAAAGGAGGTGAAAAACTGTTTTTT
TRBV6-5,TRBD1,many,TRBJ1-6,CASSYFDRANSPLHF,TGTGCCAGCAGTTACTTTGACAGGGCGAATTCACCCCTCCACTTT
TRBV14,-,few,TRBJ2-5,CASSKQGGETQYF,TGTGCCAGCAGCAAACAGGGTGGAGAGACCCAGTACTTC
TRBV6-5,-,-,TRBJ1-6,CASSFGTRGAYNSPLHF,TGTGCCAGCAGTTTTGGGACCCGGGGGGCCTATAATTCACCCCTCCACTTT
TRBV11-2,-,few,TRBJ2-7,CASSLQFSGVTSSYEQYF,TGTGCCAGCAGCTTACAATTTAGCGGAGTTACAAGCTCCTACGAGCAGTACTTC
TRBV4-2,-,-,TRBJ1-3,CASSQDTGPGNTIYF,TGTGCCAGCAGCCAAGATACAGGACCTGGAAACACCATATATTTT
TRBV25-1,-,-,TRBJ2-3,CASSKAFGGTDTQYF,TGTGCCAGCAGTAAGGCCTTCGGGGGCACAGATACGCAGTATTTT
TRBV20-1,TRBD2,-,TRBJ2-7,CSALGLAGANEQYF,TGCAGTGCCCTGGGACTAGCGGGAGCAAACGAGCAGTACTTC
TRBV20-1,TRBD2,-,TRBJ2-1,CSASEMGSGRYEQFF,TGCAGTGCGTCAGAGATGGGTAGCGGGAGGTATGAGCAGTTCTTC
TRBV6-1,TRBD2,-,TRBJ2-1,CASSEVAGLRYNEQFF,TGTGCCAGCAGTGAAGTAGCGGGACTACGCTACAATGAGCAGTTCTTC
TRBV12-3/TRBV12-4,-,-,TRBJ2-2,CASSRTSNTGELFF,TGTGCCAGCAGCCGGACATCGAACACCGGGGAGCTGTTTTTT
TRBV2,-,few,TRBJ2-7,CASSERPVTTYEQYF,TGTGCCAGCAGTGAAAGACCCGTTACTACCTACGAGCAGTACTTC
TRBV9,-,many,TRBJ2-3,CASSGGPRTDTQYF,TGTGCCAGCAGCGGGGGACCCCGCACAGATACGCAGTATTTT
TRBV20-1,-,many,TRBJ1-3,CSARAGPGGNTIYF,TGCAGTGCTAGAGCGGGCCCAGGTGGAAACACCATATATTTT
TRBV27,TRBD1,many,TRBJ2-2,CASSLSWTGSGELFF,TGTGCCAGCAGTTTATCGTGGACAGGGTCCGGGGAGCTGTTTTTT
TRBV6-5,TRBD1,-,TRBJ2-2,CASSYEGAGGELFF,TGTGCCAGCAGTTACGAGGGGGCCGGCGGGGAGCTGTTTTTT
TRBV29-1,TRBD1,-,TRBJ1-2,CSGDTGAGYTF,TGCAGCGGAGATACAGGGGCCGGCTACACCTTC
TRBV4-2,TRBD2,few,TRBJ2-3,CASSQDLPSGRSPDTQYF,TGTGCCAGCAGCCAAGATTTGCCTAGCGGGAGATCTCCAGATACGCAGTATTTT
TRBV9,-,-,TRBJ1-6,CASSVGGPTAPLHF,TGTGCCAGCAGCGTGGGAGGCCCGACCGCACCCCTCCACTTT
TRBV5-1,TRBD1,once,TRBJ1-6,CASSAQGDSDSPLHF,TGCGCCAGCAGCGCTCAGGGGGACTCGGACTCACCCCTCCACTTT